This T cell receptor beta chain came from a study of identical twins. Study-wide results and caveats: Low generation probability was overrepresented in out-of-frame alpha sequences shared by twins. Interpretation of the results relied on cross-sectional statistical analysis and not on following the same donors.

Among all donors, each was a healthy Caucasian. This clonotype was detected only a few times. Its target is unknown. Trimming stripped 1 base from V and 4 bases from J, with 12 bases between. This CDR3 region has 14 residues. Germline lookup yields CDR1 DFQATT and CDR2 SNEGSKA (reference sequence). MiXCR, applied by TCRdb to the 5' RACE reads, yields one record per CDR3 protein. The sample includes 1.5 million or so distinct CDR3 sequences, about 32% of them seen just once. The V and J genes are TRBV20-1 and TRBJ2-3; D perhaps matches TRBD1 (6 bases). The TCR was taken from a newborn girl in good health. The sequencing input was cord blood. The CDR3 region is CSARGSGGPDTQYF. The CDR3 nucleotides are TGCAGTGCTAGAGGGTCTGGGGGCCCAGATACGCAGTATTTT.